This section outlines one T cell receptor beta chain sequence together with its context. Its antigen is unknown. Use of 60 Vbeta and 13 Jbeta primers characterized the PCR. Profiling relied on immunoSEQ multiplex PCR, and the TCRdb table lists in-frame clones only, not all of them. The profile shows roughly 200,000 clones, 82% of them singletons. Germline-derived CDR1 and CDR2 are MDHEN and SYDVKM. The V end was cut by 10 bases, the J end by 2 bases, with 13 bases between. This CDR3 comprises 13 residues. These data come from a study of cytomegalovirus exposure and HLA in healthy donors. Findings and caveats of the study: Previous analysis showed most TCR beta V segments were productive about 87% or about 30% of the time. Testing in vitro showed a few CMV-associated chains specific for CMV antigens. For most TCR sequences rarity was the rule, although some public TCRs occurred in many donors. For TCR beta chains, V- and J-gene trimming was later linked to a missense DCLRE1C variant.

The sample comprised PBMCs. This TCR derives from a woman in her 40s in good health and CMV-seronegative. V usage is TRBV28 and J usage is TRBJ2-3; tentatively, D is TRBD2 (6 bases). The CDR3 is CATSAGTTDTQYF. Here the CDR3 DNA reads TGTGCCACCTCGGCGGGGACCACAGATACGCAGTATTTT.